Reported below is one T cell receptor beta chain. Its antigen is currently unknown. The authors carried out high-throughput sequencing of TCR beta. They applied it to CD8+ and CD4+ T cells obtained from blood. The multiple sclerosis controls consisted of treatment-naive patients with relapsing-remitting disease, either stable or active. Germline V lookup: CDR1 MNHNS, CDR2 SASEGT. V lost 8 bases and J 2 bases, leaving 12 bases between the germline ends. The length of the CDR3 is 13 residues. The data stem from a study of CD8 T cells in Susac syndrome. Notes on the study in general: The authors acknowledged that the study's TCR sequencing and HLA analysis involved relatively few individuals.

With random hexamers, reverse transcription was performed on about 0.5 to 1 ug of RNA. TCR beta CDR3 was amplified by immunoSEQ covering 54 Vbeta and 13 Jbeta. TCRdb re-called the immunoSEQ multiplex PCR reads through MiXCR, storing one row per CDR3 protein. Found here are about 120,000 distinct CDR3 sequences, roughly 94% of them singletons; the top ten hold 0.1% to 0.15%. This sequence joins TRBV6-1 and TRBJ1-2; the D is unclear. This receptor was identified in a human donor with multiple sclerosis. Sequences were obtained from CD4+ T cells from PBMCs. The CDR3 region has the DNA TGTGCCAGCCACCCCATTACGAACTATGGCTACACCTTC. Translated: CASHPITNYGYTF.